Listed here are 8 T cell receptor beta chains from one sample, sequenced in a study of blood T cells in healthy people across ages. Sample-barcoded 5' priming and a J-beta primer mix drove a second PCR of roughly 6 to 12 cycles. TCRdb analysed the 5' RACE reads with MiXCR anew, one entry per CDR3 protein. The data show approximately 800,000 distinct CDR3 sequences, about 61% seen once. Sequences were obtained from blood. These receptors were collected from a middle-aged man in good health.

The gene calls are TRBV20-1 and TRBJ2-4, with 10 bases lining up with TRBD2. This CDR3 is 15 amino acids long. J gave up 13 bases and V 5 bases, and 17 bases lay outside the gene matches. CDR1 and CDR2 from the germline V gene are DFQATT and SNEGSKA (reference sequence). This CDR3 reads CSAQEGTSVSGEQYF. CDR3 in DNA: TGCAGTGCTCAGGAGGGGACTAGCGTATCGGGAGAGCAGTACTTC.

The chain couples TRBV20-1 to TRBJ2-5; D is possibly TRBD2 (5 bases). Germline V gives CDR1 DFQATT, CDR2 SNEGSKA (reference sequence). The V end lost 5 bases, the J end lost 1 base, and 14 bases lay between the germline ends. This CDR3 comprises 14 residues. As DNA, the CDR3 is TGCAGTGCTGGGAGTAGGCACATCCAAGAGACCCAGTACTTC. Its protein product is CSAGSRHIQETQYF.

The chain links TRBV10-3 to TRBJ2-5; weak D call: TRBD2 (6 bases). This CDR3 is 14 amino acids long. V was cut by 4 bases and J by 4 bases, with 13 bases left in between. Germline V CDR1 and CDR2: ENHRY, SYGVKD. The CDR3 bases are TGTGCCATCAGTGGGACGGGAGCGGGAGAGACCCAGTACTTC. It specifies CAISGTGAGETQYF.

This sequence joins TRBV11-2 and TRBJ2-1; D possibly corresponds to TRBD1 (6 bases). The CDR3 covers 13 residues. Trimming stripped 10 bases from V and 6 bases from J, with 16 bases between. CDR1 and CDR2 from the germline V gene are SGHAT and FQNNGV. Written as DNA, the CDR3 is TGTGCCACCAAAAACCCGACAGGCAATGAGCAGTTCTTC. Amino acids: CATKNPTGNEQFF.

V gene TRBV6-1 combines with J gene TRBJ2-2, with D hard to call. Trimming removed 0 bases at V and 4 bases at J, with 12 bases between. CDR3 length: 16 residues. From germline, CDR1 is MNHNS and CDR2 SASEGT. The CDR3 reads CASSEALEWFTGELFF. The CDR3 region has the DNA TGTGCCAGCAGTGAAGCATTAGAGTGGTTCACCGGGGAGCTGTTTTTT.

This clonotype was seen just once. This sequence joins TRBV4-1 and TRBJ2-3, with 7 bases matching TRBD2. J gave up 2 bases and V 2 bases, and 7 bases lay outside the gene matches. Germline CDR1 and CDR2: MGHRA and YSYEKL. The CDR3 runs to 16 residues. The CDR3 DNA reads as TGCGCCAGCAGCCAATCTCTAGCGGCGAACACAGATACGCAGTATTTT. Protein sequence: CASSQSLAANTDTQYF.

The J gene is TRBJ1-6, the V gene TRBV6-4; maybe TRBD1 (5 bases). Germline V gene sequence: CDR1 MRHNA, CDR2 SNTAGT. The V end lost 7 bases, the J end lost 7 bases, and 17 bases lay between the germline ends. This CDR3 is built from 15 residues. In DNA, the CDR3 is TGTGCCAGCACTAAAGGACATCTGGGGAATTCACCCCTCCACTTT. This encodes CASTKGHLGNSPLHF.

This chain uses TRBV20-1 with TRBJ2-5; TRBD2 matches 7 bases. The V gene end was trimmed by 1 base and the J gene end by 4 bases; junction bases not matched to a gene: 9. This CDR3 comprises 15 residues. Germline CDR1 DFQATT, CDR2 SNEGSKA (reference sequence). The CDR3: CSARASAGWGETQYF. The CDR3 DNA sequence: TGCAGTGCTAGAGCTTCAGCGGGGTGGGGAGAGACCCAGTACTTC.